The clone carrying this TCR beta chain was recorded many times. MiXCR, run by TCRdb on the RACE reads, gives a single entry per CDR3 protein. Of some 49,000 distinct CDR3 sequences listed, approximately 9.1% were seen once; the top ten hold just under 4.5%. The source of the sample is a study of human T cells and chemical hapten exposure. The germline CDR1 and CDR2 sequences are SQVTM and ANQGSEA. V trimming: 4 bases; J trimming: 5 bases; junction bases outside the gene matches: 5. The CDR3 has 14 residues. Time point meaning: patch test 1, 2 weeks after DPC sensitization. As to treatment: therapeutic diphenylcyclopropenone sensitization with weekly scalp DPC.

The source is a woman in her fifties or sixties with alopecia areata. Some clones in this sample may be carry-over from other donors' samples. The rearrangement uses TRBV29-1 and TRBJ2-2; 9 bases agree with TRBD1. The sequences come from whole blood, collected in connection with sensitization to the hapten diphenylcyclopropenone (DPC). This CDR3 is CSVGDRAGTGELFF. In DNA, the CDR3 is TGCAGCGTTGGGGACAGGGCTGGGACCGGGGAGCTGTTTTTT.